The clone carrying this T cell receptor beta chain was counted a few times. Its specificity is unknown. The read ends 3 residues early relative to the CDR3; the germline J gene fills the gap. The CDR3 is 18 residues long. Losses at the gene ends were 5 bases for V and 2 bases for J; bases not matched to a gene: 8. CDR1 and CDR2 (germline): LNHDA, SQIVND (reference sequence). The entry originates in a study of T cell clonality in common variable immunodeficiency. Study findings and constraints: The cause of increased CVID clonality remains unclear without subpopulation sequencing. In common variable immunodeficiency, TCR beta chains reportedly carried fewer deletions and N-nucleotide insertions. Compared with controls, CVID subjects had fewer shared TCRbeta clones.

Most patients and controls had Caucasian heritage. CVID subjects were neither ill nor on immunomodulatory or immunosuppressive medication at sampling. Sequencing was performed with immunoSEQ multiplex PCR; in TCRdb, only in-frame clones are kept and a portion is missing. The record shows approximately 7,800 clones for this sample, with no singletons present. The sequenced material came from peripheral blood mononuclear cells. The origin of this receptor is a human donor with common variable immunodeficiency. The V call is TRBV19, the J call TRBJ2-1; TRBD2 matches at 14 bases. The CDR3 loop reads CASSSRGTSGGTYNEQFF. CDR3 DNA (partial): TGTGCCAGTAGTTCACGGGGGACTAGCGGGGGAACCTACAATGAG.